This TCR beta chain was retrieved from a study of blood T cells in healthy people across ages. Study observations and caveats: Higher diversity and more naive CD4+ cells were features of long-lived donors, compared to aged donors. Estimates based on one million T cells were treated as lower bounds.

This clonotype showed up just a few times. Its antigen is as yet unknown. Germline V gives CDR1 MNHNS, CDR2 SASEGT. The CDR3 length is 16 residues. The trim removed 6 bases at V and 2 bases at J, leaving 10 bases unmatched. A second PCR of roughly 7 to 11 cycles used a sample-barcoded 5' primer and a J-beta primer mix. Via MiXCR, TCRdb re-called the 5' RACE reads, giving one row per CDR3 protein. The table has about 830,000 distinct CDR3 sequences, approximately 59% seen once. The sequence derives from a young man in good health. The sequencing sample was made of blood. The V gene is TRBV6-1, the J gene TRBJ2-7, with 10 bases identical to TRBD1. The CDR3 DNA is TGTGCCAGCAGCATGCCGGGACAGGGGACACCCTACGAGCAGTACTTC. Encoded protein: CASSMPGQGTPYEQYF.